This entry lists 19 T cell receptor beta chains sequenced from one sample in a study of beta chain features in type 1 diabetes (dated by TCRdb to 2016 to 2018). The library was made by the immunoSEQ multiplex PCR assay. The entire amount of isolated RNA was reverse transcribed using the High Capacity cDNA Reverse Transcription Kit, so the sequenced TCRB transcripts were expressed ones. TCRdb took over this immuneACCESS table, retaining in-frame rearrangements with V and J assigned. Such tables are incomplete; in checked studies, under half of the missing clones stem from an unresolved V gene, and the remainder is unexplained. The sample table shows around 280,000 clones, and roughly 8% are seen once. In total, the top ten clones hold approximately 1% of the sample. Sequenced sample: central memory CD4+ T cells from blood. The receptors stem from a woman aged 18-35 years in good health.

This clone has ten or more counts. Other nucleotide sequences in the sample specify the same CDR3. V is TRBV7-2 and J is TRBJ2-3; D uncertain. The CDR3 covers 13 residues. V was pared by 3 bases and J by 3 bases, with 7 bases between. CDR1 and CDR2 from the germline V gene are SGHTA and FQGNSA. Here the CDR3 reads CASSFQVTDTQYF. CDR3 DNA sequence: TGTGCCAGCAGCTTCCAGGTTACAGATACGCAGTATTTT.

In its sample, this clone was seen a few times. The chain recombines TRBV7-2 with TRBJ2-3; 10 nucleotides match TRBD2. CDR1 and CDR2 from the germline V gene are SGHTA and FQGNSA. The junction had 17 bases not matched to a gene; V was cut back by 4 bases and J by 7 bases. The CDR3 covers 18 residues. CDR3 protein: CASSSERTKRGGLHTQYF. In DNA form, the CDR3 reads TGTGCCAGCAGCTCAGAGAGGACCAAGCGGGGGGGCCTCCATACGCAGTATTTT. Full variable domain (missing parts from reference TRBV7-2 and TRBJ2-3): GAGVSQSPSNKVTEKGKDVELRCDPISGHTALYWYRQSLGQGLEFLIYFQGNSAPDKSGLPSDRFSAERTGGSVSTLTIQRTQQEDSAVYLCASSSERTKRGGLHTQYFGPGTRLTVL.

In its sample, this clone was seen a few times. V gene TRBV19 combines with J gene TRBJ1-2, with D tentatively TRBD1 (5 bases). V was pared by 5 bases and J by 8 bases, with 18 bases between. The length of the CDR3 is 14 residues. Germline lookup yields CDR1 LNHDA and CDR2 SQIVND (reference sequence). CDR3 residues: CASSPPGQWTGYTF. For the CDR3, the DNA is TGTGCCAGTAGTCCCCCCGGACAATGGACGGGCTACACCTTC.

This clone was counted ten times or more. This specimen includes other DNA sequences encoding the same CDR3. The chain recombines TRBV5-1 with TRBJ1-1; D ambiguous. The germline V gene encodes CDR1 SGHRS and CDR2 YFSETQ. V dropped 4 bases and J dropped 7 bases, with 11 bases sitting between them. CDR3 length equals 12 residues. The CDR3 loop is CASSPRGGEAFF. CDR3 nucleotides: TGCGCCAGCAGCCCCCGAGGCGGTGAAGCTTTCTTT.

The chain recombines TRBV7-9 with TRBJ2-1; D may be TRBD1 or TRBD2 (5 bases each). Germline V lookup: CDR1 SEHNR, CDR2 FQNEAQ (reference sequence). The CDR3 is made up of 15 amino acids. V was shortened by 6 bases and J by 3 bases, with 15 bases between the two germline ends. CDR3 loop: CASRHRGRNYNEQFF. The CDR3 coding sequence is TGTGCCAGCAGACATCGGGGCAGAAACTACAATGAGCAGTTCTTC.

This clone was seen a few times. This chain connects TRBV7-9 to TRBJ1-1; possibly TRBD1 for D (6 bases). The germline gives CDR1 SEHNR, CDR2 FQNEAQ (reference sequence). Trimming removed 7 bases from V and 2 bases from J, with 17 bases in between. This CDR3 is 15 amino acids long. CDR3 nucleotide sequence: TGTGCCAGCACCCGGAGAGGGGGAACCAACACTGAAGCTTTCTTT. It is translated as CASTRRGGTNTEAFF. The full variable domain, completed using reference TRBV7-9 and TRBJ1-1, is DTGVSQNPRHKITKRGQNVTFRCDPISEHNRLYWYRQTLGQGPEFLTYFQNEAQLEKSRLLSDRFSAERPKGSFSTLEIQRTEQGDSAMYLCASTRRGGTNTEAFFGQGTRLTVV.

This clone was counted ten times or more. This chain connects TRBV7-2 to TRBJ2-1; D is perhaps TRBD2 (6 bases). V lost 1 base, J lost 13 bases, and 11 bases lay in between. This CDR3 has 12 amino acids. From germline, CDR1 is SGHTA and CDR2 FQGNSA. CDR3 bases: TGTGCCAGCAGCTTAGTTGGGACTTATCAGTTCTTC. Protein sequence: CASSLVGTYQFF.

This clone was detected only a few times. The chain carries TRBV28 and TRBJ2-2; D uncertain. The length of the CDR3 is 14 residues. With 3 bases removed from V and 5 bases from J, the gap between germline ends came to 10 bases. Germline V gene sequence: CDR1 MDHEN, CDR2 SYDVKM. Here the CDR3 DNA reads TGTGCCAGCAGTTTGGGAAGGAGAACCGGGGAGCTGTTTTTT. This translates into CASSLGRRTGELFF.

This clone was seen ten or more times. V gene TRBV7-9 combines with J gene TRBJ2-2; D is tentatively TRBD1 or TRBD2 (6 bases each). In germline, CDR1 is SEHNR, CDR2 FQNEAQ (reference sequence). Trimming removed 7 bases from V and 0 bases from J, with 15 bases in between. The CDR3 consists of 16 residues. As DNA, the CDR3 is TGTGCCAGCACCCCGGGGGCGGCCACGAACACCGGGGAGCTGTTTTTT. This sequence encodes CASTPGAATNTGELFF.

This clone was counted between two and nine times. The genes are TRBV9 and TRBJ1-1, with D perhaps matching TRBD1 (5 bases). Looked up from germline, CDR1 is SGDLS and CDR2 is YYNGEE. Between the trimmed V and J ends, which lost 4 bases and 1 base, there was a span of 14 bases. The CDR3 runs to 15 residues. The CDR3 here is CASSPYRSTNTEAFF. DNA for the CDR3: TGTGCCAGCAGCCCTTACAGGTCTACGAACACTGAAGCTTTCTTT.

The rearrangement uses TRBV30 and TRBJ1-1; 7 nucleotides align to TRBD1. This CDR3 spans 13 amino acids. Losses at the gene ends were 2 bases for V and 4 bases for J; bases not matched to a gene: 4. Germline V gives CDR1 GTSNPN, CDR2 SVGIG (reference sequence). The CDR3 loop is CAWSQHRGTEAFF. The CDR3, as DNA: TGTGCCTGGAGTCAACACAGGGGCACTGAAGCTTTCTTT.

The table lists this clone with many counts. The chain carries TRBV25-1 and TRBJ1-6; 12 nucleotides match TRBD1. CDR1 and CDR2 from the germline V gene are MGHDK and SYGVNS. The CDR3 consists of 17 residues. With 1 base clipped from V and 8 bases from J, the junction kept 6 bases outside the gene matches. The CDR3 bases are TGTGCCAGCAGTGAATGGGGGGACAGGGGGCGTGATTCACCCCTCCACTTT. Amino acids: CASSEWGDRGRDSPLHF.

The genes are TRBV6-6 and TRBJ2-1; D unclear. The CDR3 covers 13 residues. The germline gives CDR1 MNHNY, CDR2 SVGAGI (reference sequence). Trimming left V 5 bases short and J 4 bases short, with 9 bases between. The CDR3 DNA follows: TGTGCCAGCAGTACTTGGGAATACAATGAGCAGTTCTTC. Translating gives CASSTWEYNEQFF.

This clone was seen only a few times. J is TRBJ1-1 and V is TRBV27; D gene ambiguous. Germline values: CDR1 MNHEY, CDR2 SMNVEV (reference sequence). The V end was cut by 6 bases, the J end by 1 base, with 9 bases between. The CDR3 has 13 amino acids. This CDR3 reads CASSARGNTEAFF. DNA of the CDR3: TGTGCCAGCAGCGCCAGAGGGAACACTGAAGCTTTCTTT.

The gene calls are TRBV28 and TRBJ2-7; 9 bases align to TRBD1. The length of the CDR3 is 15 residues. With V trimmed by 4 bases and J by 1 base, 5 bases remained unmatched. Germline CDR1 and CDR2: MDHEN and SYDVKM. The CDR3 here is CASSSSGTGSYEQYV. The DNA for the CDR3 is TGTGCCAGCAGTTCATCCGGGACAGGGTCCTACGAGCAGTACGTC.

This clone was counted at least ten times. As DNA, the CDR3 is TGCGCCAGCAGCCAAGATCAGGCGACCCAGTACTTC. This codes for CASSQDQATQYF. The V and J genes are TRBV4-3 and TRBJ2-5; D uncertain. Germline V gene lookup returns CDR1 LGHNA and CDR2 YSLEER. The CDR3 length is 12 residues. The ends were cut back, 0 bases at V and 7 bases at J, with 6 bases in the middle.

This clone was detected only a few times. This sequence joins TRBV9 and TRBJ2-3, with D unclear. Germline V gives CDR1 SGDLS, CDR2 YYNGEE. V was pared by 3 bases and J by 0 bases, with 14 bases between. CDR3 length equals 16 residues. The CDR3 DNA follows: TGTGCCAGCAGCGCCTTCACCGGAAGTAGCACAGATACGCAGTATTTT. Its translation: CASSAFTGSSTDTQYF.

The J gene is TRBJ1-4, the V gene TRBV7-2; maybe TRBD1 (5 bases). Germline V gives CDR1 SGHTA, CDR2 FQGNSA. The V and J ends lost 2 bases and 9 bases respectively, with 13 bases between them. The CDR3 runs to 14 residues. The CDR3 sequence: CASSLIGAGKKLFF. Written as DNA, the CDR3 is TGTGCCAGCAGCTTAATCGGGGCGGGGAAAAAACTGTTTTTT.

The V gene is TRBV5-1, the J gene TRBJ2-3, with 8 bases lining up with TRBD1. This CDR3 contains 14 residues. V shed 4 bases and J 3 bases; nucleotides not matched to a gene: 4. Per the germline V gene, CDR1 is SGHRS and CDR2 is YFSETQ. The CDR3, as DNA: TGCGCCAGCAGCGTTAGACAGGGGACAGATACGCAGTATTTT. Its protein is CASSVRQGTDTQYF.